The TCR beta chain described here comes from a study of tumor-infiltrating lymphocytes in localized non-small cell lung cancer. Generated by immunoSEQ multiplex PCR, the TCRdb table keeps only in-frame clones and is missing some. This table has 6,400 or so clones, about 79% appearing once. The source of this sequence is a human donor with non-small cell lung cancer. The material sequenced was uninvolved lung tissue not adjacent to the tumor.

CDR3 region: CAWSVREKGNTIYF. The CDR3 region has the DNA TGTGCCTGGAGTGTACGGGAAAAGGGAAACACCATATATTTT. The chain joins TRBV30 to TRBJ1-3; D is unclear. CDR3 size: 14 residues. From germline, CDR1 is GTSNPN and CDR2 SVGIG (reference sequence). The V end lost 0 bases, the J end lost 4 bases, and 10 bases lay between the germline ends.